Below are 22 T cell receptor beta chains sequenced from a single sample in a study of OX40 agonist ivuxolimab in advanced cancers. Some clones are missing from TCRdb's copy, which holds only in-frame ones; the method was immunoSEQ multiplex PCR. This sample yields 22,000 or so clones, of which 84% are seen a single time; approximately 35% belongs to the top ten. Specimen: CD4+ or CD8+ T cells sorted from blood, collected in a trial of the OX40 agonist ivuxolimab. These receptors were taken from an adult with an advanced solid tumor such as melanoma, head and neck, liver or kidney cancer.

The rearrangement links TRBV7-9 to TRBJ2-1, with D uncertain. V lost 2 bases to trimming and J lost 3 bases, with 11 bases between them. Germline CDR1 SEHNR, CDR2 FQNEAQ (reference sequence). This CDR3 contains 15 residues. The CDR3 DNA follows: TGTGCCAGCAGCTTATCCGCGGACCTCTACAATGAGCAGTTCTTC. Translation: CASSLSADLYNEQFF.

V usage is TRBV7-9 and J usage is TRBJ2-2; TRBD1 matches 7 bases. Trimming took 1 base from V and 1 from J; bases not matched to a gene: 9. CDR1 is SEHNR, CDR2 FQNEAQ, per germline (reference sequence). CDR3 length: 18 residues. CDR3 bases: TGTGCCAGCAGCTTAGTGTTTGGACAGGTCGGGAACACCGGGGAGCTGTTTTTT. It encodes CASSLVFGQVGNTGELFF.

The V and J genes are TRBV19 and TRBJ1-5; D gene ambiguous. The ends were cut back, 0 bases at V and 3 bases at J, with 6 bases in the middle. The CDR3 totals 14 residues. Germline V gene sequence: CDR1 LNHDA, CDR2 SQIVND (reference sequence). In DNA, the CDR3 is TGTGCCAGTAGTATAGACAATTCCAATCAGCCCCAGCATTTT. Its translation: CASSIDNSNQPQHF.

The chain couples TRBV4-1 to TRBJ2-3; no firm D call. This CDR3 comprises 14 residues. V was trimmed by 0 bases and J by 4 bases, leaving 8 bases between them. Germline CDR1 is MGHRA and CDR2 is YSYEKL. DNA of the CDR3: TGCGCCAGCAGCCAAGATCTGATGGCAGATACGCAGTATTTT. This sequence encodes CASSQDLMADTQYF.

This rearrangement joins TRBV10-1 to TRBJ2-7; D unclear. The CDR3 is made up of 13 amino acids. Germline V lookup: CDR1 WNHNN, CDR2 SYGVQD (reference sequence). Trimming cost V 2 bases and J 1 base, with 6 bases left between them. The CDR3, as DNA: TGCGCCAGCAGTGAGGCGTTTTCCTACGAGCAGTACTTC. It yields the protein CASSEAFSYEQYF.

Comments on this clone: Other DNA sequences from this sample encode an identical CDR3 as well. The chain is built from TRBV19 and TRBJ1-1; D unresolved. This CDR3 has 13 residues. Germline V gene sequence: CDR1 LNHDA, CDR2 SQIVND (reference sequence). V lost 2 bases and J 3 bases, leaving 7 bases between the germline ends. CDR3 residues: CASSISRDTEAFF. CDR3 bases: TGTGCCAGTAGTATAAGTCGGGACACTGAAGCTTTCTTT.

This clone has a single count. V usage is TRBV9 and J usage is TRBJ1-2; D gene uncertain. Germline CDR1 reads SGDLS; CDR2 reads YYNGEE. The CDR3 has 14 amino acids. The V end lost 0 bases, the J end lost 4 bases, and 10 bases lay between the germline ends. The CDR3 region has the DNA TGTGCCAGCAGCGTAGTAGGAGGAACCTATGGCTACACCTTC. Encoded protein: CASSVVGGTYGYTF.

Only a few counts were recorded for this clone. V gene TRBV28 combines with J gene TRBJ2-1; 7 bases are shared with TRBD2. Per germline, CDR1 MDHEN and CDR2 SYDVKM. The CDR3 is 12 residues long. The V and J ends lost 10 bases and 4 bases, in that order; junction bases with no gene match: 4. Here the CDR3 reads CATQREYNEQFF. CDR3 bases: TGTGCCACACAGCGGGAATACAATGAGCAGTTCTTC.

V usage is TRBV2 and J usage is TRBJ2-7, with D hard to call. The CDR3 sequence is 12 residues long. Trimming stripped 7 bases from V and 3 bases from J, with 10 bases between. Germline CDR1 and CDR2: SNHLY and FYNNEI. The CDR3: CASKNGIYEQYF. For the CDR3, the DNA is TGTGCCAGCAAGAACGGAATCTACGAGCAGTACTTC. The full variable domain, completed using reference TRBV2 and TRBJ2-7, is EPEVTQTPSHQVTQMGQEVILRCVPISNHLYFYWYRQILGQKVEFLVSFYNNEISEKSEIFDDQFSVERPDGSNFTLKIRSTKLEDSAMYFCASKNGIYEQYFGPGTRLTVT.

This clone is a singleton in its sample. J is TRBJ2-3 and V is TRBV5-5, with unresolved D. Trimming removed 4 bases at V and 4 bases at J, with 19 bases between. Germline V gene data show CDR1 as SGHKS and CDR2 as YYEKEE (reference sequence). The CDR3 extends over 16 amino acids. The CDR3 DNA sequence: TGTGCCAGCAGCCGCCCGGGCGAACTAAGGGCAGATACGCAGTATTTT. Its translation is CASSRPGELRADTQYF.

V gene TRBV27 combines with J gene TRBJ2-7; D not certain. Trimming took 4 bases from V and 0 from J, leaving 13 bases between them. Germline V gives CDR1 MNHEY, CDR2 SMNVEV (reference sequence). The CDR3 has 15 amino acids. The CDR3 sequence: CASSSRQWGSYEQYF. The DNA of the CDR3 is TGTGCCAGCAGTTCACGACAATGGGGCTCCTACGAGCAGTACTTC.

The chain links TRBV7-9 to TRBJ1-3; 8 nucleotides match TRBD1. The V and J ends lost 5 bases and 1 base, in that order; junction bases with no gene match: 7. This CDR3 has 16 amino acids. CDR1 and CDR2 from the germline V gene are SEHNR and FQNEAQ (reference sequence). The CDR3 is CASSGRQGRSGNTIYF. CDR3 bases: TGTGCCAGCAGCGGCCGACAGGGGAGGTCTGGAAACACCATATATTTT.

The chain links TRBV30 to TRBJ1-5, with TRBD1 identical over 9 bases. Germline V lookup: CDR1 GTSNPN, CDR2 SVGIG (reference sequence). The V segment lost 2 bases and the J segment 6 bases; nucleotides outside the gene matches: 5. The CDR3 consists of 14 residues. This CDR3 reads CAWSPGQGGQPQHF. DNA for the CDR3: TGTGCCTGGAGTCCGGGACAGGGAGGTCAGCCCCAGCATTTT.

The J gene is TRBJ1-2, the V gene TRBV6-5; TRBD1 aligns across 10 bases. Trimming took 2 bases from V and 3 from J; bases not matched to a gene: 3. The CDR3 has 15 residues. Germline-derived CDR1 and CDR2 are MNHEY and SVGAGI. This CDR3 reads CASSYGTGDYYGYTF. The CDR3, as DNA: TGTGCCAGCAGTTACGGGACAGGGGACTACTATGGCTACACCTTC.

The sample holds a few counts of this clone. The DNA of the CDR3 is TGTGCCAGCAGCGTAGGATATAAGCGAACCCCCTACGAGCAGTACTTC. Protein product: CASSVGYKRTPYEQYF. The chain employs TRBV9 and TRBJ2-7; D gene unclear. Trimming removed 0 bases at V and 2 bases at J, with 15 bases between. Germline values: CDR1 SGDLS, CDR2 YYNGEE. The CDR3 spans 16 residues.

The V and J genes are TRBV6-5 and TRBJ2-7; no firm D call. CDR3 length equals 11 residues. Germline V lookup: CDR1 MNHEY, CDR2 SVGAGI. V lost 6 bases to trimming and J lost 2 bases, with 5 bases between them. The CDR3 sequence is CASSPAYEQYF. For the CDR3, the DNA is TGTGCCAGCAGCCCGGCCTACGAGCAGTACTTC.

This chain links TRBV7-9 with TRBJ2-6; TRBD1 might be the D (6 bases). V lost 5 bases to trimming and J lost 0 bases, with 11 bases between them. CDR1 SEHNR and CDR2 FQNEAQ come from the germline V gene (reference sequence). CDR3 length equals 16 residues. The CDR3 loop reads CASSAPTGSGANVLTF. CDR3 bases: TGTGCCAGCAGCGCCCCGACAGGCTCTGGGGCCAACGTCCTGACTTTC.

The chain is built from TRBV28 and TRBJ2-7; D gene uncertain. The CDR3 consists of 14 residues. Trimming stripped 3 bases from V and 3 bases from J, with 12 bases between. Germline-derived CDR1 and CDR2 are MDHEN and SYDVKM. CDR3 amino acids: CASSFRASYYEQYF. DNA for the CDR3: TGTGCCAGCAGTTTTCGGGCGAGCTACTACGAGCAGTACTTC.

This rearrangement joins TRBV5-4 to TRBJ2-7; 9 bases fit TRBD2. Germline V gene lookup returns CDR1 SGHNT and CDR2 YYREEE (reference sequence). V lost 4 bases and J lost 4; bases outside the gene matches: 9. This CDR3 is 15 amino acids long. The CDR3: CASSLRGSGSYEQYF. The CDR3 region has the DNA TGTGCCAGCAGCCTCCGCGGTAGCGGGAGTTACGAGCAGTACTTC.

V is TRBV29-1 and J is TRBJ2-7; 7 bases are shared with TRBD1. Germline loops: CDR1 SQVTM, CDR2 ANQGSEA. The junction had 7 bases not matched to a gene; V was cut back by 8 bases and J by 0 bases. This CDR3 has 13 amino acids. DNA for the CDR3: TGCAGCTGCCTCCGGGACAGCTCCTACGAGCAGTACTTC. Its protein product is CSCLRDSSYEQYF.

The chain combines TRBV28 with TRBJ1-1; TRBD1 matches at 9 bases. Losses at the gene ends were 2 bases for V and 0 bases for J; bases not matched to a gene: 16. This CDR3 has 20 residues. Germline CDR1 reads MDHEN; CDR2 reads SYDVKM. CDR3 in DNA: TGTGCCAGCAGTTTAGTTGGGGGACAGGGACTCGCTAACATGAACACTGAAGCTTTCTTT. Translation: CASSLVGGQGLANMNTEAFF.

The genes are TRBV27 and TRBJ1-1; D gene uncertain. The V end was cut by 0 bases, the J end by 2 bases, with 10 bases between. Per germline, CDR1 MNHEY and CDR2 SMNVEV (reference sequence). The CDR3 is made up of 15 amino acids. CDR3 in DNA: TGTGCCAGCAGTTTATCGGCAGATTCAAACACTGAAGCTTTCTTT. This sequence encodes CASSLSADSNTEAFF.